The rows below give T cell receptor beta chains drawn from one sample of a study of OX40 agonist ivuxolimab in advanced cancers. Data came from immunoSEQ multiplex PCR; TCRdb stores just in-frame clones and leaves some out. This sample has about 34,000 clones, with nearly 95% found just once. The input for sequencing was CD4+ or CD8+ T cells sorted from blood, taken in a trial of the OX40 agonist ivuxolimab. The receptor set was obtained from an adult with an advanced solid tumor such as melanoma, head and neck, liver or kidney cancer. Each CDR3 is given with its conserved first and last residue. Fields, in order: clone size, J gene, D gene, V gene, CDR3 DNA, CDR3 protein. D genes are given only for firm matches. The size of a clone is reported for some rows only, either as once, few or many, or as a class for expanded clones.

NA | TRBJ2-1 | TRBD1 | TRBV29-1 | TGCAGCGTTGAAGGACAGGGAAGCTCCTACAATGAGCAGTTCTTC | CSVEGQGSSYNEQFF
once | TRBJ1-1 | NA | TRBV7-9 | TGTGCCAGCAGCACGCTCCCCCAGGACTTAGGGGAAGCTTTCTTT | CASSTLPQDLGEAFF
NA | TRBJ2-2 | NA | TRBV7-2 | TGTGCCAGCAGCCAATCGGGGATAAGGCAGGGCTTCGTAGCCGGGGAGCTGTTTTTT | CASSQSGIRQGFVAGELFF
NA | TRBJ2-3 | TRBD2 | TRBV9 | TGTGCCAGCAGCCCCCTGGGGGGGGGAGTCACAGATACGCAGTATTTT | CASSPLGGGVTDTQYF
NA | TRBJ2-1 | TRBD2 | TRBV28 | TGTGCCAGCAGTAATAGCGGGGGCCCCCACAATGAGCAGTTCTTC | CASSNSGGPHNEQFF
NA | TRBJ2-1 | TRBD1 | TRBV28 | TGTGCCAGCAGCCCCGACAGGGGGTTTTTTAATGAGCAGTTCTTC | CASSPDRGFFNEQFF
NA | TRBJ2-1 | NA | TRBV11-3 | TGTGCCAGCAGCTTGGGGGGCATCGGCTACAATGAGCAGTTCTTC | CASSLGGIGYNEQFF
NA | TRBJ1-6 | NA | TRBV30 | TGTGCCTGGAGTGTTCTCGTTAGCTCCTATAATTCACCCCCCCACTTT | CAWSVLVSSYNSPPHF
NA | TRBJ1-1 | NA | TRBV28 | TGTGCCAGCAGTTTATCCCGTGGCAGGGGAACTGAAGCTTTCTTT | CASSLSRGRGTEAFF
NA | TRBJ1-2 | NA | TRBV6-6 | TGTGCCAGCAGTTACAGCCAGAGACTATATGGCTACACCTTC | CASSYSQRLYGYTF
NA | TRBJ1-2 | NA | TRBV11-2 | TGTGCCAGCAGTCAAGTTGGCAGCAAATATGGCTACACCTTC | CASSQVGSKYGYTF
NA | TRBJ2-7 | NA | TRBV7-9 | TGTGCCAGCAGCTTAGACTCTTACTACGAGCAGTACTTC | CASSLDSYYEQYF
NA | TRBJ2-5 | NA | TRBV28 | TGTGCCAGCAGTCTCTCATCCGGGCCTCAAGAGACCCAGTACTTC | CASSLSSGPQETQYF
few | TRBJ2-2 | NA | TRBV19 | TGTGCCAGTAGATTAGGCGGGGAGCTGTTTTTT | CASRLGGELFF
once | TRBJ1-5 | NA | TRBV2 | TGTGCCAGCAGCTGGGATCAAAATCAGCCCCAGCATTTT | CASSWDQNQPQHF
NA | TRBJ1-5 | NA | TRBV2 | TGTGCCAGCAGTGTCTTCTTAGGGGAAGGACAGCCCCAGCATTTT | CASSVFLGEGQPQHF
NA | TRBJ2-1 | NA | TRBV4-3 | TGCGCCAGCAGCCAAGATCTAGAATCCTACAATGAGCAGTTCTTC | CASSQDLESYNEQFF
NA | TRBJ1-5 | NA | TRBV30 | TGTGCCTGGAGTGTTCGTAACGGTTTACACCAGCATTTT | CAWSVRNGLHQHF
NA | TRBJ1-4 | NA | TRBV6-1 | TGTGCCAGCAGTGAATTAGTGGGGGCAACTAATGAAAAACTGTTTTTT | CASSELVGATNEKLFF
NA | TRBJ2-7 | TRBD2 | TRBV28 | TGTGCCAGCAATAAGCCGGGACTACATTACGAGCAGTACTTC | CASNKPGLHYEQYF
NA | TRBJ2-3 | NA | TRBV18 | TGTGCCAGCTCCTCCGGAGGCAGGCTCACAGATACGCAGTATTTT | CASSSGGRLTDTQYF
NA | TRBJ1-4 | NA | TRBV28 | TGTGCCAGCAGCTCGGTGGGGGTGGATGAAAAACTGTTTTTT | CASSSVGVDEKLFF
NA | TRBJ2-3 | NA | TRBV19 | TGTGCCAGTAGGGGGGCCTCAACTAGCACAGATACGCAGTATTTT | CASRGASTSTDTQYF
NA | TRBJ2-1 | NA | TRBV6-1 | TGTGCCAGCAGTGAAGGGAGCGGGCGAGCTGAGCAGTTCTTC | CASSEGSGRAEQFF
NA | TRBJ2-7 | TRBD1 | TRBV19 | TGTGCCAGTAGTTATGTCAACCGACAGGGCTCCTACGAGCAGTACTTC | CASSYVNRQGSYEQYF
NA | TRBJ1-6 | NA | TRBV28 | TGTGCCAGCGGAGAATCACCCCTCCACTTT | CASGESPLHF
NA | TRBJ1-1 | NA | TRBV14 | TGTGCCAGCAGCCAAGACCACACAGGCACTGAAGCTTTCTTT | CASSQDHTGTEAFF
NA | TRBJ1-6 | NA | TRBV4-3 | TGCGCCAGCAGCCAATCATGGGTCCTAGGTAATTCACCCCTCCACTTT | CASSQSWVLGNSPLHF
NA | TRBJ2-7 | TRBD1 | TRBV28 | TGTGCCAGCAGGAGGGGGCCTGGGATTTACGAGCAGTACTTC | CASRRGPGIYEQYF
once | TRBJ2-7 | TRBD1 | TRBV25-1 | TGTGCCAGCAGTGCCTTAAACAGGGGAGACTACGAGCAGTACTTC | CASSALNRGDYEQYF
NA | TRBJ2-7 | TRBD1 | TRBV19 | TGTGCCAGCACGGACAGGGACGAGCAGTACTTC | CASTDRDEQYF
few | TRBJ1-1 | NA | TRBV19 | TGTGCCAGTAGTACCAGGAACACTGAAGCTTTCTTT | CASSTRNTEAFF
once | TRBJ2-2 | NA | TRBV12-5 | TGTGCTAGTGGTTTGGCGCCCCCGGAGCGGCGGACCGGGGAGCTGTTTTTT | CASGLAPPERRTGELFF
NA | TRBJ2-2 | NA | TRBV19 | TGTGCCAGTAGTAGGTGGCAGGGCATGAACACCGGGGAGCTGTTTTTT | CASSRWQGMNTGELFF
NA | TRBJ2-5 | TRBD1 | TRBV5-4 | TGTGCCAGCAGCCCTTGGACAGGGGGAAATGTAGTAGAGACCCAGTACTTC | CASSPWTGGNVVETQYF
NA | TRBJ1-1 | TRBD1 | TRBV30 | TGTGCCTGTGAAACAGGGGGGAACACTGAAGCTTTCTTT | CACETGGNTEAFF
NA | TRBJ2-7 | NA | TRBV30 | TGTGCCTGGAGTCCCGACAACTCCTACGAGCAGTACTTC | CAWSPDNSYEQYF
once | TRBJ2-7 | NA | TRBV19 | TGTGCCAGTAGTATGCACGGGGTGCTAAGGGGGAGCCCCTCCTACGAGCAGTACTTC | CASSMHGVLRGSPSYEQYF
NA | TRBJ1-1 | NA | TRBV4-2 | TGTGCCAGCAGCCAAGGAAGGGGGGTTGGGGCTTTCTTT | CASSQGRGVGAFF
NA | TRBJ2-4 | NA | TRBV4-2 | TGTGCCAGCAGCTTCGGCGACTTAGCAAACATTCAGTACTTC | CASSFGDLANIQYF
NA | TRBJ2-1 | NA | TRBV20-1 | TGCAGTGCTTCCGGGGCCGATGAGCAGTTCTTC | CSASGADEQFF
NA | TRBJ2-1 | TRBD1 | TRBV5-6 | TGTGCCAGCAGCGGATGGACAGGGCGCAATGAGCAGTTCTTC | CASSGWTGRNEQFF
NA | TRBJ2-2 | NA | TRBV2 | TGTGCCAGCAGTCGAGATGGTAGCGAGAGCACCGGGGAGCTGTTTTTT | CASSRDGSESTGELFF
NA | TRBJ2-1 | TRBD2 | TRBV18 | TGTGCCAGCTCACCACGTAGGGGACTAGCGGGTATCAATGAGCAGTTCTTC | CASSPRRGLAGINEQFF
NA | TRBJ2-1 | TRBD1 | TRBV28 | TGTGCCAGCAGTTTCGCGGGCAGGGGGCGGGATGAGCAGTTCTTC | CASSFAGRGRDEQFF
NA | TRBJ2-1 | TRBD1 | TRBV18 | TGTGCCAGCTCACCACCGGCAGGACAGGGGTACAATGAGCAGTTCTTC | CASSPPAGQGYNEQFF
once | TRBJ1-3 | NA | TRBV5-1 | TGCGCCAGCAGCTTGTTACCAACAGAGGGAAACACCATATATTTT | CASSLLPTEGNTIYF
NA | TRBJ2-4 | TRBD2 | TRBV13 | TGTGCCAGCAGCTTAGAAGCGGGGGAGGGAAACATTCAGTACTTC | CASSLEAGEGNIQYF
NA | TRBJ1-2 | NA | TRBV28 | TGTGCCAGCAGGGTAAATACTAACTATGGCTACACCTTC | CASRVNTNYGYTF
NA | TRBJ2-3 | NA | TRBV7-8 | TGTGCCAGCAGCCCAGACGGGGGCGCAGATACGCAGTATTTT | CASSPDGGADTQYF
NA | TRBJ2-1 | TRBD1 | TRBV4-1 | TGCGCCAGCAGCCACCGGGACAGGTCGAGTGAGCAGTTCTTC | CASSHRDRSSEQFF
NA | TRBJ2-1 | NA | TRBV9 | TGTGCCAGCAGCGTAGAGGGGGGGCTCTACAATGAGCAGTTCTTC | CASSVEGGLYNEQFF
NA | TRBJ2-2 | TRBD2 | TRBV11-3 | TGTGCCAGCAGCGAATCGGGACTAGCGGGGGTAGCCGGGGAGCTGTTTTTT | CASSESGLAGVAGELFF
few | TRBJ1-1 | NA | TRBV29-1 | TGCAGCGTTGAAGATAATACAGGCACTGAAGCTTTCTTT | CSVEDNTGTEAFF
NA | TRBJ2-1 | TRBD2 | TRBV15 | TGTGCCACCAGCTCAGCGGGGGGGAACAATGAGCAGTTCTTC | CATSSAGGNNEQFF